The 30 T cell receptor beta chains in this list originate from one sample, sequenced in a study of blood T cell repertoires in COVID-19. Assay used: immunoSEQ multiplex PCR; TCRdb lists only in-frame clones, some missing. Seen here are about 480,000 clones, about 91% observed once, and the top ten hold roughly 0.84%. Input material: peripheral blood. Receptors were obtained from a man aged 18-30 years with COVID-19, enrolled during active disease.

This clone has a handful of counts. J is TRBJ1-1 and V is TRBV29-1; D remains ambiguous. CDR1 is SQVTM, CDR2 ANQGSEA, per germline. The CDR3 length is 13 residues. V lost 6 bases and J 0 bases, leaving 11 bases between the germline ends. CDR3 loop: CSVGSLVNTEAFF. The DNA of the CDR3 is TGCAGCGTAGGTAGCCTGGTGAACACTGAAGCTTTCTTT.

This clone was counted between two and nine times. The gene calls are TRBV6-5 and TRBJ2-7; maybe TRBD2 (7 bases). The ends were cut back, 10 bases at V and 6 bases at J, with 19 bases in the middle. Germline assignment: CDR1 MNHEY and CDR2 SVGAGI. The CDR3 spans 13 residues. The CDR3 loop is CATAAEGGFEQYF. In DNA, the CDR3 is TGTGCCACCGCCGCCGAGGGGGGGTTCGAGCAGTACTTC.

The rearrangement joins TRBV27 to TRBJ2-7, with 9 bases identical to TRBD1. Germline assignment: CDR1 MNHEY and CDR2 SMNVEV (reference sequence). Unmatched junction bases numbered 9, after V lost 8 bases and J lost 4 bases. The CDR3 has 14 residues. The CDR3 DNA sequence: TGTGCCAGCCGACTTACAGGGGGCGGATACGAGCAGTACTTC. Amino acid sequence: CASRLTGGGYEQYF.

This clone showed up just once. The chain's CDR3 is CASSEGLAGSNEQFF. In DNA, the CDR3 is TGCGCCAGCAGCGAGGGACTAGCGGGCTCCAATGAGCAGTTCTTC. The gene calls are TRBV5-1 and TRBJ2-1; 12 nucleotides line up with TRBD2. V shed 4 bases, J shed 6 bases, and the junction held 5 bases outside the gene matches. The length of the CDR3 is 15 residues. Germline loops: CDR1 SGHRS, CDR2 YFSETQ.

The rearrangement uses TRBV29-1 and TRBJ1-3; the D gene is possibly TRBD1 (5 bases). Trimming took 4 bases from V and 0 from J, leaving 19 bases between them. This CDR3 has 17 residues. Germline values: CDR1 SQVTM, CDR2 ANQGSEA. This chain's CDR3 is CSVGSGAGPFSGNTIYF. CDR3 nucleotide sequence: TGCAGCGTTGGAAGTGGGGCAGGGCCCTTCTCTGGAAACACCATATATTTT.

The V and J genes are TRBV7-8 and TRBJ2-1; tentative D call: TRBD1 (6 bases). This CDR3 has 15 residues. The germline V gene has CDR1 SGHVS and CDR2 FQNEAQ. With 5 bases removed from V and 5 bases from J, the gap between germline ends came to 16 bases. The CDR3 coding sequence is TGTGCCAGCAGCCTGGACAGTTGGGCCAACAATGAGCAGTTCTTC. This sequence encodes CASSLDSWANNEQFF.

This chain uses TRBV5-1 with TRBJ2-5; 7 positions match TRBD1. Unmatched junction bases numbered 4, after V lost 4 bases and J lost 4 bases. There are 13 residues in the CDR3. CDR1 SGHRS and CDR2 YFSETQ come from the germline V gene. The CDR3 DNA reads TGCGCCAGCAGCCAACAGGGGAGAGAGACCCAGTACTTC. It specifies CASSQQGRETQYF.

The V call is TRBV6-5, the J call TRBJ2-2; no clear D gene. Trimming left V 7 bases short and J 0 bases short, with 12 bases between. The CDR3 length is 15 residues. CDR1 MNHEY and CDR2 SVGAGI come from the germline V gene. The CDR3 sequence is CASIGLAANTGELFF. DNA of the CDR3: TGTGCCAGCATCGGGTTAGCTGCGAACACCGGGGAGCTGTTTTTT.

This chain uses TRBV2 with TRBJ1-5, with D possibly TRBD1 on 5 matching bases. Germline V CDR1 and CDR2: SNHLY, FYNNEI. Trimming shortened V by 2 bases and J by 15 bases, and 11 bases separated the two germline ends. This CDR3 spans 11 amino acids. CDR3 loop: CASSEQGVGHF. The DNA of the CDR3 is TGTGCCAGCAGTGAACAAGGGGTAGGGCATTTT. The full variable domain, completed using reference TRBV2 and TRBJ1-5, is EPEVTQTPSHQVTQMGQEVILRCVPISNHLYFYWYRQILGQKVEFLVSFYNNEISEKSEIFDDQFSVERPDGSNFTLKIRSTKLEDSAMYFCASSEQGVGHFGDGTRLSIL.

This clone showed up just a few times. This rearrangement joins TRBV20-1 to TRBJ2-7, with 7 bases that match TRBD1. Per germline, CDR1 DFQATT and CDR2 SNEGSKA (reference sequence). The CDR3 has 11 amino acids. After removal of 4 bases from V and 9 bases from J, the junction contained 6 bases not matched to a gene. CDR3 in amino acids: CSATRQGWQYF. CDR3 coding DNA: TGCAGTGCTACCCGACAGGGATGGCAGTACTTC.

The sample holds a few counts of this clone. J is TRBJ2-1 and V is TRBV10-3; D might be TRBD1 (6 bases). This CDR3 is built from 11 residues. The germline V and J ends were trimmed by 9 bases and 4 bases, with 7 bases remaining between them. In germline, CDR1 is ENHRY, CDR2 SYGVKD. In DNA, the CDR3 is TGTGCCATTGGACAGTACAATGAGCAGTTCTTC. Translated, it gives CAIGQYNEQFF.

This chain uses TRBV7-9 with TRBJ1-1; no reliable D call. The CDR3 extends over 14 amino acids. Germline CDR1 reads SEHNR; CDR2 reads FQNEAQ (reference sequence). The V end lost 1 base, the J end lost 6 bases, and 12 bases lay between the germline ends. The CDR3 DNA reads TGTGCCAGCAGCTTAGAACTACTGGTTTCTGAAGCTTTCTTT. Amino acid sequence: CASSLELLVSEAFF.

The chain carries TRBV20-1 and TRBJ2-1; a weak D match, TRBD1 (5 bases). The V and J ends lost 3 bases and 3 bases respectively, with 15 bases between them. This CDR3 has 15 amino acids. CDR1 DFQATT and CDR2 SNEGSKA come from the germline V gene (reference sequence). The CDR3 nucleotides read TGCAGTGCTAGTTCGAGGCAGGGCCTCTACAATGAGCAGTTCTTC. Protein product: CSASSRQGLYNEQFF.

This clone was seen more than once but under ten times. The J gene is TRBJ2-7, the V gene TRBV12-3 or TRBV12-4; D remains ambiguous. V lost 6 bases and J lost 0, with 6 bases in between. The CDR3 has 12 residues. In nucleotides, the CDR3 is TGTGCCAGCAGCACTCTCTCCTACGAGCAGTACTTC. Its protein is CASSTLSYEQYF.

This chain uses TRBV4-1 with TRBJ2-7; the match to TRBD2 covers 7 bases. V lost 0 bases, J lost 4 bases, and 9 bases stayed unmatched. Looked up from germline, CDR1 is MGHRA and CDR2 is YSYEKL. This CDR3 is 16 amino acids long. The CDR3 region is CASSQDRGGSKYEQYF. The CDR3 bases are TGCGCCAGCAGCCAAGACCGTGGCGGGAGTAAATACGAGCAGTACTTC.

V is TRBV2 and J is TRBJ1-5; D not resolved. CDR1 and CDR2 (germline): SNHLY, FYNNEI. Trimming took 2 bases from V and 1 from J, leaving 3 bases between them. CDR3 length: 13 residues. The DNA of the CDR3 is TGTGCCAGCAGTGAATCAAGCAATCAGCCCCAGCATTTT. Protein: CASSESSNQPQHF.

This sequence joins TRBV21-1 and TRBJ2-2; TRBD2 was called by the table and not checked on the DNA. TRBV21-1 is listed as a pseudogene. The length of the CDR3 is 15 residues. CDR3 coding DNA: TGTGCCAGCAGCAAAGGGAGGGAAGGGACCGGGGAGCTGTTTTTT. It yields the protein CASSKGREGTGELFF.

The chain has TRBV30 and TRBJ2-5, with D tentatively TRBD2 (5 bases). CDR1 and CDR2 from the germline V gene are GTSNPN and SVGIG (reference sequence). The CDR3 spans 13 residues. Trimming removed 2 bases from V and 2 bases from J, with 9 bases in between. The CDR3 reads CAWSRSGQETQYF. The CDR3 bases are TGTGCCTGGAGTCGGAGCGGACAAGAGACCCAGTACTTC. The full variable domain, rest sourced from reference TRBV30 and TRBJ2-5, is SQTIHQWPATLVQPVGSPLSLECTVEGTSNPNLYWYRQAAGRGLQLLFYSVGIGQISSEVPQNLSASRPQDRQFILSSKKLLLSDSGFYLCAWSRSGQETQYFGPGTRLLVL.

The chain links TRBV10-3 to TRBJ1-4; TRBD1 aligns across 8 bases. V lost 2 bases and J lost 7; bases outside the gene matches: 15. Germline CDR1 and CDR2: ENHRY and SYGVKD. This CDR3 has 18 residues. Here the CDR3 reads CAISEGGAGGVASEKLFF. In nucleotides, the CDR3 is TGTGCCATCAGTGAGGGAGGGGCAGGGGGCGTCGCAAGTGAAAAACTGTTTTTT.

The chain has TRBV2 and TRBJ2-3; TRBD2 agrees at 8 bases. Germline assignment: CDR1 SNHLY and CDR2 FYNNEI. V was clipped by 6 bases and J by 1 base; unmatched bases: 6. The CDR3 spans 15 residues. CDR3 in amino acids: CASSLGRGGTDTQYF. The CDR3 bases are TGTGCCAGCAGCCTAGGGCGGGGGGGCACAGATACGCAGTATTTT.

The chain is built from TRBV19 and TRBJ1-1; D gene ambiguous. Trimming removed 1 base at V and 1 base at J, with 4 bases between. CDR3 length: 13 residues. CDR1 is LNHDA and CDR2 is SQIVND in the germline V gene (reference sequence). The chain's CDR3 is CASSIVQNTEAFF. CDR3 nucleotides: TGTGCCAGTAGTATAGTCCAGAACACTGAAGCTTTCTTT. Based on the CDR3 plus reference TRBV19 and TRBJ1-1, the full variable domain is DGGITQSPKYLFRKEGQNVTLSCEQNLNHDAMYWYRQDPGQGLRLIYYSQIVNDFQKGDIAEGYSVSREKKESFPLTVTSAQKNPTAFYLCASSIVQNTEAFFGQGTRLTVV.

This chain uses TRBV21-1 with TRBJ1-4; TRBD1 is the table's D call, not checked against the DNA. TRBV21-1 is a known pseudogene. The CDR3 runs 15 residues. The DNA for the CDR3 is TGTGCCAACCCGGGACAGGGAAAGACAAATGAAAAACTGTTTTTT. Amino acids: CANPGQGKTNEKLFF.

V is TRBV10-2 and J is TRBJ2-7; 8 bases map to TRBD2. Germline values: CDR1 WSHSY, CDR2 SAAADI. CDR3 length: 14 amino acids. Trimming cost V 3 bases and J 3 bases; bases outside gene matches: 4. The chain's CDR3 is CASSDRRGDYEQYF. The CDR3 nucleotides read TGCGCCAGCAGTGATAGGCGGGGGGACTACGAGCAGTACTTC.

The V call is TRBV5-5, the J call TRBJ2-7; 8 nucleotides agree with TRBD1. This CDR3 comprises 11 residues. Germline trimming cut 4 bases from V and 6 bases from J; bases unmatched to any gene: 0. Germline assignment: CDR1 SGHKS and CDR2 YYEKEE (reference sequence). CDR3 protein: CASSDRGEQYF. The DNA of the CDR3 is TGTGCCAGCAGCGACAGGGGCGAGCAGTACTTC.

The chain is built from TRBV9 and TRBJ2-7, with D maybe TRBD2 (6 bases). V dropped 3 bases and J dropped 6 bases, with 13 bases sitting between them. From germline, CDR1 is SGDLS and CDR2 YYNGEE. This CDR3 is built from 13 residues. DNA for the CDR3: TGTGCCAGCAGCGGCAGGGACTTTTCCGAGCAGTACTTC. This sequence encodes CASSGRDFSEQYF.

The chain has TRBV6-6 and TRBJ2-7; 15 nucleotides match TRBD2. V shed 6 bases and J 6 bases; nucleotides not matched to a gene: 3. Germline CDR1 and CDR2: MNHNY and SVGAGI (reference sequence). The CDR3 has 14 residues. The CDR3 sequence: CASRWGLAGGEQYF. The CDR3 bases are TGTGCCAGCAGGTGGGGACTAGCGGGAGGCGAGCAGTACTTC.

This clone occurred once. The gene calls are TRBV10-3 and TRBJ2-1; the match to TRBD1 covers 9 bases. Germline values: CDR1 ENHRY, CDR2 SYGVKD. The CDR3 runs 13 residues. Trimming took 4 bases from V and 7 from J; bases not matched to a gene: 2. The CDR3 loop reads CAISGTGVNEQFF. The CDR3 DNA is TGTGCCATCAGTGGGACAGGGGTGAATGAGCAGTTCTTC.

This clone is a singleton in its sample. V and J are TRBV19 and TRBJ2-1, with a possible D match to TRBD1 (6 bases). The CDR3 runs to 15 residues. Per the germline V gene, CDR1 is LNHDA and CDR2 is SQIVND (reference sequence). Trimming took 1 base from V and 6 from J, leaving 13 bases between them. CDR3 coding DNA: TGTGCCAGTAGTATAGGGGGGCGAGGCACCAATGAGCAGTTCTTC. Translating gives CASSIGGRGTNEQFF.

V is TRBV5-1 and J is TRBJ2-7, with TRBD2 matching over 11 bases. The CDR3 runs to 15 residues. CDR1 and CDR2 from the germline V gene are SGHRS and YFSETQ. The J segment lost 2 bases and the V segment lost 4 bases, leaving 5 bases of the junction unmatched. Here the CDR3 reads CASSRGLAETYEQYF. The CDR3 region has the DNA TGCGCCAGCAGCAGGGGACTAGCGGAAACCTACGAGCAGTACTTC.

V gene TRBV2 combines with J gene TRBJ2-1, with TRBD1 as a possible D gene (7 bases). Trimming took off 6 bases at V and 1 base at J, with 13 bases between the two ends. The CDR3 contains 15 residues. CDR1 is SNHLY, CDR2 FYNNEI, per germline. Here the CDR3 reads CASSRGAGSYNEQFF. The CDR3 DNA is TGTGCCAGCAGCAGGGGGGCAGGGTCCTACAATGAGCAGTTCTTC.